A single sample gave rise to the 25 T cell receptor beta chains below, sequenced in a study of control samples from healthy donors and cancer patients. Clones were sequenced by immunoSEQ multiplex PCR, and TCRdb holds only the in-frame ones, with some missing. Among about 140,000 clones listed, approximately 90% were seen once. Sequences were obtained from blood. These receptors were obtained from a woman under 40 in good health.

The gene calls are TRBV6-1 and TRBJ2-2; D uncertain. The CDR3 length is 16 residues. Trimming shortened V by 1 base and J by 6 bases, and 15 bases separated the two germline ends. In germline, CDR1 is MNHNS, CDR2 SASEGT. CDR3 bases: TGTGCCAGCAGTGAAGTCAAGAGACCACGAGCCGGGGAGCTGTTTTTT. This translates into CASSEVKRPRAGELFF.

This CDR3 is CSVEATGRDTQYF. The CDR3 bases are TGCAGCGTTGAAGCTACGGGGAGGGATACGCAGTATTTT. This rearrangement joins TRBV29-1 to TRBJ2-3, with a possible D match to TRBD2 (6 bases). Trimming removed 1 base at V and 6 bases at J, with 11 bases between. CDR1 SQVTM and CDR2 ANQGSEA come from the germline V gene. The CDR3 runs 13 residues.

The chain couples TRBV28 to TRBJ2-7, with D unclear. CDR3 size: 16 residues. The germline V and J ends were trimmed by 5 bases and 0 bases, with 17 bases remaining between them. Germline-derived CDR1 and CDR2 are MDHEN and SYDVKM. The CDR3 DNA is TGTGCCAGCAGTGAGATGCCTGGTCGGAGCTCCTACGAGCAGTACTTC. Residues: CASSEMPGRSSYEQYF.

V and J are TRBV7-2 and TRBJ1-3; 9 bases fit TRBD1. The CDR3 consists of 13 residues. Germline assignment: CDR1 SGHTA and CDR2 FQGNSA. With 6 bases clipped from V and 10 bases from J, the junction kept 7 bases outside the gene matches. This chain's CDR3 is CASRQGASRTIYF. CDR3 nucleotides: TGTGCCAGCAGACAGGGGGCGAGTAGGACCATATATTTT.

The chain couples TRBV3-1 (or the pseudogene TRBV3-2) to TRBJ1-2; TRBD1 is a possible D gene (5 bases). Germline CDR1 and CDR2: LGHDT and YNNKEL (reference sequence). The germline V and J ends were trimmed by 1 base and 7 bases, with 7 bases remaining between them. This CDR3 spans 12 amino acids. The CDR3 coding sequence is TGTGCCAGCAGCCAAGCAGGGTTTGGCTACACCTTC. It yields the protein CASSQAGFGYTF.

V usage is TRBV7-2 and J usage is TRBJ2-1; D remains unclear. CDR1 and CDR2 (germline): SGHTA, FQGNSA. This CDR3 spans 15 amino acids. V shed 6 bases and J shed 3 bases, with 15 bases lying between them. The CDR3 sequence is CASRQTGPSYNEQFF. The CDR3 DNA reads as TGTGCCAGCAGACAGACCGGGCCGAGCTACAATGAGCAGTTCTTC.

CDR3: CASSQGRVGFYEQYF. The DNA of the CDR3 is TGTGCCAGCAGCCAAGGCCGGGTTGGTTTCTACGAGCAGTACTTC. The chain joins TRBV3-1 (or the pseudogene TRBV3-2) to TRBJ2-7; D not certain. The CDR3 loop spans 15 amino acids. Germline V CDR1 and CDR2: LGHDT, YNNKEL (reference sequence). The V and J ends lost 1 base and 3 bases respectively, with 13 bases between them.

The rearrangement links TRBV2 to TRBJ1-2; 7 bases agree with TRBD1. Germline V CDR1 and CDR2: SNHLY, FYNNEI. The CDR3 has 15 residues. J lost 4 bases, V lost 6 bases, and 11 bases had no gene match. As DNA, the CDR3 is TGTGCCAGCAGCCACCCCGACAGGGCCGGCTATGGCTACACCTTC. This gives the protein CASSHPDRAGYGYTF.

The chain uses TRBV7-2 and TRBJ2-1, with TRBD1 matching 7 bases. The CDR3 runs to 13 residues. V shed 2 bases and J 14 bases; nucleotides not matched to a gene: 9. CDR1 and CDR2 from the germline V gene are SGHTA and FQGNSA. CDR3 in DNA: TGTGCCAGCAGCTTAATTGTGTCGGACAGGAAGTTCTTC. This sequence encodes CASSLIVSDRKFF.

The J gene is TRBJ2-1, the V gene TRBV7-8, with D possibly called TRBD1 or TRBD2 (7 bases each). V lost 2 bases and J lost 4, with 12 bases in between. Germline V lookup: CDR1 SGHVS, CDR2 FQNEAQ. The CDR3 totals 15 residues. CDR3 nucleotides: TGTGCCAGCAGCTTACAGGGGGGGCCTTACAATGAGCAGTTCTTC. This codes for CASSLQGGPYNEQFF.

This rearrangement joins TRBV9 to TRBJ1-4; perhaps TRBD1 as D (6 bases). The CDR3 is made up of 17 amino acids. V was pared by 4 bases and J by 7 bases, with 23 bases between. The germline gives CDR1 SGDLS, CDR2 YYNGEE. The CDR3 sequence is CASSHPGGRSGGEKLFF. Written as DNA, the CDR3 is TGTGCCAGCAGCCACCCGGGGGGCCGGAGCGGGGGTGAAAAACTGTTTTTT. Filled out from reference TRBV9 and TRBJ1-4, the complete variable domain reads DSGVTQTPKHLITATGQRVTLRCSPRSGDLSVYWYQQSLDQGLQFLIQYYNGEERAKGNILERFSAQQFPDLHSELNLSSLELGDSALYFCASSHPGGRSGGEKLFFGSGTQLSVL.

This chain connects TRBV6-5 to TRBJ1-1; TRBD1 agrees at 9 bases. CDR1 is MNHEY, CDR2 SVGAGI, per germline. With 8 bases clipped from V and 4 bases from J, the junction kept 11 bases outside the gene matches. The length of the CDR3 is 15 residues. CDR3 nucleotides: TGTGCCAGCCGCCGGGGAGTGACAGGGGGCACTGAAGCTTTCTTT. Protein product: CASRRGVTGGTEAFF.

The chain combines TRBV11-1 with TRBJ1-1, with D unresolved. The CDR3 sequence is 14 residues long. Germline V gives CDR1 SGHAT, CDR2 FQDESV (reference sequence). V shed 1 base and J shed 2 bases, with 8 bases lying between them. The CDR3 DNA follows: TGTGCCAGCAGCTTAGACGGGCTTAACACTGAAGCTTTCTTT. Protein sequence: CASSLDGLNTEAFF.

The rearrangement uses TRBV5-1 and TRBJ2-7; 10 bases line up with TRBD1. Unmatched junction bases numbered 6, after V lost 3 bases and J lost 3 bases. Germline loops: CDR1 SGHRS, CDR2 YFSETQ. The CDR3 is made up of 15 amino acids. The chain's CDR3 is CASSSRGDRGYEQYF. The CDR3 bases are TGCGCCAGCAGCTCGCGTGGGGACAGGGGCTACGAGCAGTACTTC.

The chain employs TRBV19 and TRBJ1-1, with D perhaps matching TRBD1 (5 bases). V was shortened by 5 bases and J by 2 bases, with 12 bases between the two germline ends. The CDR3 sequence is 14 residues long. Germline values: CDR1 LNHDA, CDR2 SQIVND (reference sequence). CDR3 sequence reads: CASSWGTSNTEAFF. CDR3 DNA: TGTGCCAGTAGTTGGGGGACGTCCAACACTGAAGCTTTCTTT.

This chain links TRBV30 with TRBJ1-1, with D perhaps matching TRBD1 (6 bases). The germline V gene has CDR1 GTSNPN and CDR2 SVGIG (reference sequence). The CDR3 is made up of 13 amino acids. V lost 5 bases to trimming and J lost 0 bases, with 10 bases between them. The CDR3 region is CAWSEGVNTEAFF. The CDR3 DNA follows: TGTGCCTGGTCGGAGGGGGTGAACACTGAAGCTTTCTTT.

This clone was detected once. The chain is built from TRBV5-5 and TRBJ1-1, with D perhaps TRBD1 (6 bases). The CDR3 sequence is 15 residues long. Trimming removed 4 bases at V and 4 bases at J, with 17 bases between. Germline V lookup: CDR1 SGHKS, CDR2 YYEKEE (reference sequence). This CDR3 is CASSRTAGTPTEAFF. CDR3 nucleotide sequence: TGTGCCAGCAGCCGCACCGCCGGGACACCCACTGAAGCTTTCTTT. The full variable domain, in which reference TRBV5-5 and TRBJ1-1 provide the parts outside the CDR3, is DAGVTQSPTHLIKTRGQQVTLRCSPISGHKSVSWYQQVLGQGPQFIFQYYEKEERGRGNFPDRFSARQFPNYSSELNVNALLLGDSALYLCASSRTAGTPTEAFFGQGTRLTVV.

This sequence joins TRBV15 and TRBJ1-6, with 7 bases matching TRBD1. The CDR3 length is 16 residues. V shed 3 bases, J shed 6 bases, and the junction held 8 bases outside the gene matches. CDR1 is LNHNV, CDR2 YYDKDF, per germline (reference sequence). Here the CDR3 DNA reads TGTGCCACCAGCAGCCGCTCGGGACAGCCTAATTCACCCCTCCACTTT. Amino acids: CATSSRSGQPNSPLHF.

The gene calls are TRBV5-4 and TRBJ2-3, with D unresolved. This CDR3 spans 13 amino acids. Trimming stripped 0 bases from V and 4 bases from J, with 6 bases between. From germline, CDR1 is SGHNT and CDR2 YYREEE (reference sequence). CDR3 nucleotides: TGTGCCAGCAGCTTGGAGTGGGCAGATACGCAGTATTTT. It translates to CASSLEWADTQYF.

The chain joins TRBV7-2 to TRBJ1-6; no clear D gene. CDR3 length equals 16 residues. V was cut by 3 bases and J by 10 bases, with 19 bases left in between. CDR1 and CDR2 (germline): SGHTA, FQGNSA. CDR3 sequence: CASSLVVGHKESPLHF. The DNA for the CDR3 is TGTGCCAGCAGCTTGGTTGTAGGGCATAAGGAGTCACCCCTCCACTTT. Full variable domain (outside the CDR3, taken from reference TRBV7-2 and TRBJ1-6): GAGVSQSPSNKVTEKGKDVELRCDPISGHTALYWYRQSLGQGLEFLIYFQGNSAPDKSGLPSDRFSAERTGGSVSTLTIQRTQQEDSAVYLCASSLVVGHKESPLHFGNGTRLTVT.

The chain uses TRBV29-1 and TRBJ2-2; D is unclear. Trimming pared 1 base from V and 10 bases from J, leaving 7 bases between. CDR3 size: 11 residues. Germline V lookup: CDR1 SQVTM, CDR2 ANQGSEA. CDR3 in amino acids: CSVEGDVELFF. The CDR3 nucleotides are TGCAGCGTTGAAGGTGATGTGGAGCTGTTTTTT.

This rearrangement joins TRBV27 to TRBJ2-3; the match to TRBD2 covers 12 bases. CDR3 length equals 19 residues. Trimming removed 2 bases from V and 3 bases from J; junction bases left unmatched: 12. The V gene's germline CDR1 is MNHEY and CDR2 SMNVEV (reference sequence). CDR3 loop: CASSLQTPGTSGWTDTQYF. Here the CDR3 DNA reads TGTGCCAGCAGTTTACAAACCCCCGGGACTAGCGGGTGGACAGATACGCAGTATTTT.

This chain connects TRBV7-2 to TRBJ1-1; no definite D call. Trimming shortened V by 2 bases and J by 0 bases, and 10 bases separated the two germline ends. The CDR3 is made up of 15 amino acids. In germline, CDR1 is SGHTA, CDR2 FQGNSA. CDR3 in DNA: TGTGCCAGCAGCTTACAAAGGGCCCTGAACACTGAAGCTTTCTTT. Amino acid sequence: CASSLQRALNTEAFF.

The V call is TRBV30, the J call TRBJ1-5, with D possibly TRBD1 on 6 matching bases. The V end was cut by 0 bases, the J end by 8 bases, with 14 bases between. The CDR3 is 14 residues long. Germline CDR1 GTSNPN, CDR2 SVGIG (reference sequence). The CDR3: CAWSVPDRSKPQHF. In DNA, the CDR3 is TGTGCCTGGAGTGTACCTGACAGGTCGAAGCCCCAGCATTTT.

In DNA, the CDR3 is TGTGCCAGCAGCTCCCGGGACGGAAATCAGCCCCAGCATTTT. Amino acid sequence: CASSSRDGNQPQHF. The chain employs TRBV13 and TRBJ1-5; tentatively, D is TRBD1 (5 bases). This CDR3 spans 14 amino acids. V was pared by 4 bases and J by 4 bases, with 11 bases between. Germline-derived CDR1 and CDR2 are PRHDT and FYEKMQ (reference sequence).